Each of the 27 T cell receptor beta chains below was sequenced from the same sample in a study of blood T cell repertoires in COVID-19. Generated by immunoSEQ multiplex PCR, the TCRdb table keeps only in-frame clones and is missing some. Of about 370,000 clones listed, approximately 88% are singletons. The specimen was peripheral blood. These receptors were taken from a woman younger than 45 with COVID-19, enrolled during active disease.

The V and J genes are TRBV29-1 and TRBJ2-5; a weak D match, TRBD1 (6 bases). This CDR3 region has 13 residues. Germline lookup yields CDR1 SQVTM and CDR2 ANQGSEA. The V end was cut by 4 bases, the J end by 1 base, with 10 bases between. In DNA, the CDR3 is TGCAGCGTTGGGGGGACACCCCAAGAGACCCAGTACTTC. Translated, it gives CSVGGTPQETQYF.

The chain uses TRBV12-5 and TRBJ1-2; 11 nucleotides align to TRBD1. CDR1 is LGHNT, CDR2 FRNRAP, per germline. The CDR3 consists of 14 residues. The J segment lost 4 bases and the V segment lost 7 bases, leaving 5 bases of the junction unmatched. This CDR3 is CASALGTGGYGYTF. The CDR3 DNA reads TGTGCTAGTGCCCTTGGGACAGGGGGCTATGGCTACACCTTC.

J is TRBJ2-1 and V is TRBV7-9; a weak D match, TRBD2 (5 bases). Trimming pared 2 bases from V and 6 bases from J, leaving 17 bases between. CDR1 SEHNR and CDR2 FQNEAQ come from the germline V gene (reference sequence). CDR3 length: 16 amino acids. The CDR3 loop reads CASSLSSAGGTNEQFF. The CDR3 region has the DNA TGTGCCAGCAGCTTATCTTCGGCGGGCGGTACCAATGAGCAGTTCTTC.

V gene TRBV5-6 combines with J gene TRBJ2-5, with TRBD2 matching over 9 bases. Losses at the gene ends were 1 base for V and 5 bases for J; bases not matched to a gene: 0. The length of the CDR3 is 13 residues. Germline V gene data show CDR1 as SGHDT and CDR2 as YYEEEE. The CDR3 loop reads CASSLTSGETQYF. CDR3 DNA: TGTGCCAGCAGCTTGACTAGCGGGGAGACCCAGTACTTC.

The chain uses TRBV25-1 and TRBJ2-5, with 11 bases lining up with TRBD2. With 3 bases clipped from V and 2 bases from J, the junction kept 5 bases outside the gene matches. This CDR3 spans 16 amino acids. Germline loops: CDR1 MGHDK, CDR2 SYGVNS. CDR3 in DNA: TGTGCCAGCAGTGATCGACTAGCGGGGACGCAAGAGACCCAGTACTTC. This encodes CASSDRLAGTQETQYF.

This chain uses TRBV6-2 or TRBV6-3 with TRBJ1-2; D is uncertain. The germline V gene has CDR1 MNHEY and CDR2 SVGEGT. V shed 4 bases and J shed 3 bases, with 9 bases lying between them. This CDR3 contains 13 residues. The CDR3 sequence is CASSSDGYYGYTF. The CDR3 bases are TGTGCCAGCAGTTCCGACGGGTACTATGGCTACACCTTC.

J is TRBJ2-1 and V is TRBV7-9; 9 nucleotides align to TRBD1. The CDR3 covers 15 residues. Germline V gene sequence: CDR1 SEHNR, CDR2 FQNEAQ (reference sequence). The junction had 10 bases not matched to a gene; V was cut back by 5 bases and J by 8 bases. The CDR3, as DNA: TGTGCCAGCAGCGCCGATCGGACAGGGGAGGATGAGCAGTTCTTC. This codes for CASSADRTGEDEQFF.

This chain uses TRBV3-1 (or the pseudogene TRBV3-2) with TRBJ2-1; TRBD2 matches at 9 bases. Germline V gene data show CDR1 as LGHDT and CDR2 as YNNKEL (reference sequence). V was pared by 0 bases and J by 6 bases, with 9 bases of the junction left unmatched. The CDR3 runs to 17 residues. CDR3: CASSQDLVSGSLNEQFF. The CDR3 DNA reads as TGTGCCAGCAGCCAAGATCTTGTTAGCGGGAGCCTCAATGAGCAGTTCTTC.

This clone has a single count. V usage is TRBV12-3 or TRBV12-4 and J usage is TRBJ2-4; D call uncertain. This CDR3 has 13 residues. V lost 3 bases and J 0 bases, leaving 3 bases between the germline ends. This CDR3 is CASSFGAKNIQYF. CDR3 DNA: TGTGCCAGCAGTTTCGGAGCCAAAAACATTCAGTACTTC.

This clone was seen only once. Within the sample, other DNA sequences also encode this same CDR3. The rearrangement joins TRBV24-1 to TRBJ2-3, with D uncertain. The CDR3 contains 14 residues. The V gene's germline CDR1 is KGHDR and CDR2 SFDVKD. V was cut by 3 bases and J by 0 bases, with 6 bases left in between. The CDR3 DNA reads TGTGCCACCAGTGATCCAGGAAGCACAGATACGCAGTATTTT. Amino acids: CATSDPGSTDTQYF.

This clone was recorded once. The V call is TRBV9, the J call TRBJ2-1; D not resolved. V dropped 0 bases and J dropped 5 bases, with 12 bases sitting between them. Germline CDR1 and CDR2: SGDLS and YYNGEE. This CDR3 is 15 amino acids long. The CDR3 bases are TGTGCCAGCAGCGTAGCAACGGGTTATGACAATGAGCAGTTCTTC. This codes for CASSVATGYDNEQFF. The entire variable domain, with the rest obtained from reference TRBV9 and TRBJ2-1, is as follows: DSGVTQTPKHLITATGQRVTLRCSPRSGDLSVYWYQQSLDQGLQFLIQYYNGEERAKGNILERFSAQQFPDLHSELNLSSLELGDSALYFCASSVATGYDNEQFFGPGTRLTVL.

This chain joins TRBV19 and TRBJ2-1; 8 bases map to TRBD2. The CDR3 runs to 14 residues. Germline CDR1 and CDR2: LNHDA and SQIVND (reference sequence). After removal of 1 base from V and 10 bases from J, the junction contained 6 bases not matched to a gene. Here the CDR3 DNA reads TGTGCCAGTAGTATAGGCGGGGGGCCCCTGGAGCAGTTCTTC. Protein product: CASSIGGGPLEQFF.

The DNA of the CDR3 is TGTGCCAGCAGCGTAGATCCGGGGTCTGGAAACACCATATATTTT. Its protein is CASSVDPGSGNTIYF. The chain combines TRBV9 with TRBJ1-3, with no clear D. CDR1 is SGDLS and CDR2 is YYNGEE in the germline V gene. Trimming left V 0 bases short and J 1 base short, with 8 bases between. The CDR3 consists of 15 residues.

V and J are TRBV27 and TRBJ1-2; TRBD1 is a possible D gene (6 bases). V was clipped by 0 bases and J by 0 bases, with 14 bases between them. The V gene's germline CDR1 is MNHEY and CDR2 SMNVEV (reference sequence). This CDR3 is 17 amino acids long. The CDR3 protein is CASSLSITPGANYGYTF. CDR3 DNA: TGTGCCAGCAGTTTATCGATTACGCCAGGGGCTAACTATGGCTACACCTTC.

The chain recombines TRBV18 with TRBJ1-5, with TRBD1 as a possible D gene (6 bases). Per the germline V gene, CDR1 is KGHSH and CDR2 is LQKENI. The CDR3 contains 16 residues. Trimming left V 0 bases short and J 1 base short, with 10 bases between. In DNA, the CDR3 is TGTGCCAGCTCACCACCAGGGACATGGAGCAATCAGCCCCAGCATTTT. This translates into CASSPPGTWSNQPQHF.

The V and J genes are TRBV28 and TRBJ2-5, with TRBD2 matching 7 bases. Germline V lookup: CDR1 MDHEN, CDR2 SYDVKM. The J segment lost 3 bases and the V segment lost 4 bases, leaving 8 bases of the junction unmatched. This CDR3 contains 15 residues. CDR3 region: CASSWGRGVEETQYF. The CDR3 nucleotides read TGTGCCAGCAGTTGGGGCCGGGGGGTGGAAGAGACCCAGTACTTC.

The CDR3 sequence: CASSDRGTSYNSPLHF. In DNA, the CDR3 is TGCGCCAGCAGTGACAGGGGCACCTCCTATAATTCACCCCTCCACTTT. This sequence joins TRBV10-2 and TRBJ1-6, with TRBD1 as a possible D gene (6 bases). CDR1 is WSHSY, CDR2 SAAADI, per germline. This CDR3 has 16 amino acids. Between the trimmed V and J ends, which lost 3 bases and 0 bases, there was a span of 9 bases.

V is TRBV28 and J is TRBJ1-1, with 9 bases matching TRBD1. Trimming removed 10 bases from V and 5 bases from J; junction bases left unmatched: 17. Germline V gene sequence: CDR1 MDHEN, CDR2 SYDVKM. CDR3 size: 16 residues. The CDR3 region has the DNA TGTGCCACCAAACAAGGGCATTGGGGGACAGGGACTGAAGCTTTCTTT. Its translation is CATKQGHWGTGTEAFF.

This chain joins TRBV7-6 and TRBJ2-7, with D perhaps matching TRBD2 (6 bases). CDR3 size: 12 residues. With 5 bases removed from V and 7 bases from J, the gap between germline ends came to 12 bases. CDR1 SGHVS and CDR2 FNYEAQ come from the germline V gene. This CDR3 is CASSQPAGEQYF. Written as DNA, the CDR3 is TGTGCCAGCAGCCAACCGGCGGGGGAGCAGTACTTC.

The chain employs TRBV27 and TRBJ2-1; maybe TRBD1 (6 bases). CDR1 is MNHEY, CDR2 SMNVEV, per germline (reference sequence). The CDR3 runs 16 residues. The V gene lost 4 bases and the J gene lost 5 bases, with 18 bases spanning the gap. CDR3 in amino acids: CASSSIQGLPHNEQFF. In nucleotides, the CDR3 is TGTGCCAGCAGTTCCATACAGGGCCTCCCCCACAATGAGCAGTTCTTC.

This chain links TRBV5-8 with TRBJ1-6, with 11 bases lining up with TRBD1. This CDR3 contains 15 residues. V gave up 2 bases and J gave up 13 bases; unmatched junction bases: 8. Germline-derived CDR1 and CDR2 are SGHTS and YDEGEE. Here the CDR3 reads CASSLTGTGGYPLHF. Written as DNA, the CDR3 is TGTGCCAGCAGCTTAACGGGGACAGGGGGGTATCCCCTCCACTTT.

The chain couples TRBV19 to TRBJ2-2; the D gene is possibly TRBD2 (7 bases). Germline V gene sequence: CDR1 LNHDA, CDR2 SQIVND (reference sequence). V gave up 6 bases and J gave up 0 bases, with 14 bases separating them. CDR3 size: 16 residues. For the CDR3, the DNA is TGTGCCAGTAGCGTTGCGGGGGCGCCGAACACCGGGGAGCTGTTTTTT. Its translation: CASSVAGAPNTGELFF.

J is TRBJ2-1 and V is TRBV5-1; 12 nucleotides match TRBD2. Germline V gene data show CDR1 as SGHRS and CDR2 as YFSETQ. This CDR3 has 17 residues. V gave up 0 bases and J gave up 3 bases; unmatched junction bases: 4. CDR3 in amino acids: CASSLAVLAGGYNEQFF. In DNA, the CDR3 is TGCGCCAGCAGCTTGGCCGTACTAGCGGGGGGCTACAATGAGCAGTTCTTC.

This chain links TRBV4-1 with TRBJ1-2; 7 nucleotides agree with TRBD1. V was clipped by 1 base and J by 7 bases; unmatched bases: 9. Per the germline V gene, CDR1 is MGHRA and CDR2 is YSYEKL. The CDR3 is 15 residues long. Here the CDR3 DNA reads TGCGCCAGCAGCCAAGTCAGTACAGGGGCTGGTGGCTACACCTTC. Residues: CASSQVSTGAGGYTF.

The CDR3 region has the DNA TGTGCCAGCAGCCGAGGAGGGTATGAAGCTGAAGCTTTCTTT. Its translation is CASSRGGYEAEAFF. The chain uses TRBV6-5 and TRBJ1-1; no clear D. Trimming shortened V by 6 bases and J by 6 bases, and 17 bases separated the two germline ends. Germline CDR1 is MNHEY and CDR2 is SVGAGI. The CDR3 loop spans 14 amino acids.

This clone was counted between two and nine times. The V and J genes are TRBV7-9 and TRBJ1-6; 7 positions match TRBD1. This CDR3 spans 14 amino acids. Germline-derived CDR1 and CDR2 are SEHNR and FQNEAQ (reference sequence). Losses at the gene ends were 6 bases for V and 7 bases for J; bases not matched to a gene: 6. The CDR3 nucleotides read TGTGCCAGCAGACCTCCGGGACAGAATTCACCCCTCCACTTT. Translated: CASRPPGQNSPLHF.

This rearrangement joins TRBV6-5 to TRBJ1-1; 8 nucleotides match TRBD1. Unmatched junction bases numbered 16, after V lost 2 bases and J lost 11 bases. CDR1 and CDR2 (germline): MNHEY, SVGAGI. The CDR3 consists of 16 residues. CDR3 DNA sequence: TGTGCCAGCAGTTACCTCTCGATGTCTGGGACAGGATCTGCTTTCTTT. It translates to CASSYLSMSGTGSAFF.